Each of the 30 T cell receptor beta chains below was sequenced from the same sample in a study of blood T cell repertoires in COVID-19. Measured with immunoSEQ multiplex PCR; TCRdb has only the in-frame clones, and not every one. The sample shows 140,000 or so clones, roughly 80% of them seen only once. Material for sequencing was peripheral blood. Every receptor here comes from a man aged 45-65 years with acute or convalescent COVID-19.

The chain joins TRBV30 to TRBJ1-4, with 9 bases fitting TRBD1. J lost 7 bases, V lost 6 bases, and 6 bases had no gene match. The CDR3 covers 13 residues. From germline, CDR1 is GTSNPN and CDR2 SVGIG (reference sequence). CDR3 coding DNA: TGTGCCTGTGAGACAGGGGGAGTTGAAAAACTGTTTTTT. The encoded protein is CACETGGVEKLFF.

CDR3 amino acids: CASSPQGRSGYTF. As DNA, the CDR3 is TGTGCCAGCAGCCCCCAGGGGAGAAGCGGCTACACCTTC. The rearrangement uses TRBV6-5 and TRBJ1-2, with D possibly matching TRBD1 (6 bases). Germline V gene lookup returns CDR1 MNHEY and CDR2 SVGAGI. The V and J ends lost 6 bases and 8 bases respectively, with 16 bases between them. The length of the CDR3 is 13 residues.

The V gene is TRBV19, the J gene TRBJ2-1, with D perhaps TRBD2 (7 bases). Germline lookup yields CDR1 LNHDA and CDR2 SQIVND (reference sequence). Trimming cost V 3 bases and J 2 bases, with 14 bases left between them. This CDR3 is built from 16 residues. CDR3 nucleotide sequence: TGTGCCAGTAGTATCGGGGGGCCGGACCCCTACAATGAGCAGTTCTTC. It translates to CASSIGGPDPYNEQFF. The full variable domain, completed using reference TRBV19 and TRBJ2-1, is DGGITQSPKYLFRKEGQNVTLSCEQNLNHDAMYWYRQDPGQGLRLIYYSQIVNDFQKGDIAEGYSVSREKKESFPLTVTSAQKNPTAFYLCASSIGGPDPYNEQFFGPGTRLTVL.

The chain recombines TRBV9 with TRBJ2-1; 11 bases are a match to TRBD2. Trimming took 4 bases from V and 4 from J; bases not matched to a gene: 10. The CDR3 is 17 amino acids. Germline CDR1 reads SGDLS; CDR2 reads YYNGEE. The CDR3 reads CASSPRPTSGGYNEQFF. Here the CDR3 DNA reads TGTGCCAGCAGCCCCCGGCCTACTAGCGGGGGATACAATGAGCAGTTCTTC.

Only a few counts were recorded for this clone. This chain connects TRBV6-5 to TRBJ1-5, with a possible D match to TRBD1 (5 bases). Trimming shortened V by 5 bases and J by 7 bases, and 12 bases separated the two germline ends. This CDR3 spans 13 amino acids. Germline loops: CDR1 MNHEY, CDR2 SVGAGI. CDR3 DNA sequence: TGTGCCAGCAGTCCACCAGGGTCCCAGCCCCAGCATTTT. As protein: CASSPPGSQPQHF.

The chain couples TRBV16 to TRBJ2-2; perhaps TRBD2 as D (6 bases). With 3 bases removed from V and 0 bases from J, the gap between germline ends came to 11 bases. CDR1 is KGHSY, CDR2 FQNENV, per germline. The CDR3 has 16 amino acids. CDR3 sequence: CASSQWRAPNTGELFF. CDR3 nucleotide sequence: TGTGCCAGCAGCCAGTGGAGGGCCCCGAACACCGGGGAGCTGTTTTTT.

The chain is built from TRBV28 and TRBJ2-1, with D tentatively TRBD1 (5 bases). Germline values: CDR1 MDHEN, CDR2 SYDVKM. V lost 1 base, J lost 2 bases, and 15 bases lay in between. The CDR3 consists of 17 residues. The CDR3 nucleotides read TGTGCCAGCAGTTTATACCCGTCAGGGAACCCCTACAATGAGCAGTTCTTC. As protein: CASSLYPSGNPYNEQFF. The variable domain in full, completed from reference TRBV28 and TRBJ2-1, reads DVKVTQSSRYLVKRTGEKVFLECVQDMDHENMFWYRQDPGLGLRLIYFSYDVKMKEKGDIPEGYSVSREKKERFSLILESASTNQTSMYLCASSLYPSGNPYNEQFFGPGTRLTVL.

Turning to this clone: The same CDR3 arises from other DNA sequences in this sample as well. This rearrangement joins TRBV18 to TRBJ2-3, with 10 positions matching TRBD2. Germline V gene sequence: CDR1 KGHSH, CDR2 LQKENI. Germline trimming cut 3 bases from V and 2 bases from J; bases unmatched to any gene: 2. This CDR3 region has 15 residues. The CDR3 here is CASSPSGGITDTQYF. DNA for the CDR3: TGTGCCAGCTCACCTAGCGGGGGGATCACAGATACGCAGTATTTT. The whole variable domain, remainder taken from reference TRBV18 and TRBJ2-3, is NAGVMQNPRHLVRRRGQEARLRCSPMKGHSHVYWYRQLPEEGLKFMVYLQKENIIDESGMPKERFSAEFPKEGPSILRIQQVVRGDSAAYFCASSPSGGITDTQYFGPGTRLTVL.

CDR3 DNA: TGCGCCAGCAGCGGACAGGGACGGGACTATGGCTACACCTTC. Encoded protein: CASSGQGRDYGYTF. V and J are TRBV5-1 and TRBJ1-2; TRBD1 matches at 8 bases. The CDR3 consists of 14 residues. Per the germline V gene, CDR1 is SGHRS and CDR2 is YFSETQ. Unmatched junction bases numbered 5, after V lost 4 bases and J lost 3 bases.

This sequence joins TRBV9 and TRBJ2-5, with D perhaps matching TRBD2 (6 bases). Germline-derived CDR1 and CDR2 are SGDLS and YYNGEE. V lost 4 bases and J 4 bases, leaving 14 bases between the germline ends. The CDR3 totals 14 residues. CDR3 sequence (DNA): TGTGCCAGCAGCCCCGGACTACCAAGAGAGACCCAGTACTTC. It specifies CASSPGLPRETQYF.

This chain uses TRBV6-2 or TRBV6-3 with TRBJ1-2; 9 bases agree with TRBD1. Germline-derived CDR1 and CDR2 are MNHEY and SVGEGT. This CDR3 is built from 16 residues. V lost 5 bases to trimming and J lost 1 base; unmatched junction nucleotides: 8. CDR3 DNA sequence: TGTGCCAGCAGTCGCGAGGACAGGGGCAATAACTATGGCTACACCTTC. Amino acids: CASSREDRGNNYGYTF.

This clone was counted many times. CDR3 nucleotides: TGCGCCAGCAGCCCGGGGACTAGCGCTGGGCATGAGCAGTTCTTC. Translating gives CASSPGTSAGHEQFF. The genes are TRBV5-1 and TRBJ2-1, with 10 bases fitting TRBD2. The germline CDR1 and CDR2 sequences are SGHRS and YFSETQ. V gave up 4 bases and J gave up 8 bases; unmatched junction bases: 9. This CDR3 is built from 15 residues. Full variable domain (missing parts from reference TRBV5-1 and TRBJ2-1): KAGVTQTPRYLIKTRGQQVTLSCSPISGHRSVSWYQQTPGQGLQFLFEYFSETQRNKGNFPGRFSGRQFSNSRSEMNVSTLELGDSALYLCASSPGTSAGHEQFFGPGTRLTVL.

This rearrangement joins TRBV12-3 or TRBV12-4 to TRBJ1-5; possible D gene TRBD1, 6 bases. Trimming pared 6 bases from V and 7 bases from J, leaving 13 bases between. The CDR3 is 13 residues long. The CDR3 protein is CASSRGARQPQHF. The CDR3 region has the DNA TGTGCCAGCAGCCGGGGGGCCCGACAGCCCCAGCATTTT.

This chain links TRBV30 with TRBJ1-2; 10 nucleotides align to TRBD1. The CDR3 is made up of 14 amino acids. From germline, CDR1 is GTSNPN and CDR2 SVGIG (reference sequence). J was trimmed by 4 bases and V by 0 bases; bases with no gene match: 2. In DNA form, the CDR3 reads TGTGCCTGGAGTGTTAGGACAGGGGGCTATGGCTACACCTTC. Translated, it gives CAWSVRTGGYGYTF.

CDR3 in amino acids: CASSYWEGVNNSPLHF. The CDR3 nucleotides are TGTGCCAGCAGTTACTGGGAGGGGGTGAATAATTCACCCCTCCACTTT. The chain has TRBV6-2 or TRBV6-3 and TRBJ1-6, with D possibly TRBD1 on 6 matching bases. CDR3 length: 16 residues. V dropped 1 base and J dropped 5 bases, with 12 bases sitting between them. Germline V gene sequence: CDR1 MNHEY, CDR2 SVGEGT.

This chain joins TRBV5-1 and TRBJ2-3; D possibly corresponds to TRBD2 (6 bases). This CDR3 comprises 17 residues. V was clipped by 3 bases and J by 0 bases, with 17 bases between them. Germline V gives CDR1 SGHRS, CDR2 YFSETQ. CDR3 residues: CASSWGVSGTSTDTQYF. CDR3 nucleotide sequence: TGCGCCAGCAGCTGGGGGGTCTCGGGAACTAGCACAGATACGCAGTATTTT.

This clone has just one count. This chain links TRBV4-1 with TRBJ2-5, with D hard to call. Germline loops: CDR1 MGHRA, CDR2 YSYEKL. The CDR3 spans 12 residues. V lost 2 bases, J lost 5 bases, and 6 bases lay in between. The CDR3 DNA sequence: TGCGCCAGCAGCCAAACTTTGGAGACCCAGTACTTC. Translated, it gives CASSQTLETQYF.

The rearrangement links TRBV14 to TRBJ2-3; D is possibly TRBD2 (6 bases). V shed 1 base and J shed 0 bases, with 11 bases lying between them. Germline-derived CDR1 and CDR2 are SGHDN and FVKESK. The CDR3 runs to 16 residues. The CDR3 protein is CASSQVWGVSTDTQYF. The DNA for the CDR3 is TGTGCCAGCAGCCAAGTTTGGGGGGTTAGCACAGATACGCAGTATTTT. Looking up the rest from reference TRBV14 and TRBJ2-3 gives the full variable domain: EAGVTQFPSHSVIEKGQTVTLRCDPISGHDNLYWYRRVMGKEIKFLLHFVKESKQDESGMPNNRFLAERTGGTYSTLKVQPAELEDSGVYFCASSQVWGVSTDTQYFGPGTRLTVL.

The V call is TRBV27, the J call TRBJ2-1; 7 bases are shared with TRBD2. The CDR3 is 15 residues long. Unmatched junction bases numbered 13, after V lost 6 bases and J lost 8 bases. Germline loops: CDR1 MNHEY, CDR2 SMNVEV (reference sequence). CDR3 residues: CASRSGAGFLDEQFF. The CDR3 bases are TGTGCCAGCAGATCGGGAGCGGGGTTTTTAGATGAGCAGTTCTTC.

The CDR3 sequence: CATSGAGANYGYTF. For the CDR3, the DNA is TGTGCCACCAGTGGGGCAGGGGCTAACTATGGCTACACCTTC. The V and J genes are TRBV24-1 and TRBJ1-2, with a possible D match to TRBD1 (6 bases). This CDR3 has 14 residues. Trimming took off 5 bases at V and 0 bases at J, with 9 bases between the two ends. CDR1 KGHDR and CDR2 SFDVKD come from the germline V gene.

The chain links TRBV7-2 to TRBJ1-2, with TRBD1 identical over 7 bases. Losses at the gene ends were 3 bases for V and 6 bases for J; bases not matched to a gene: 7. There are 14 residues in the CDR3. Germline CDR1 and CDR2: SGHTA and FQGNSA. CDR3 DNA: TGTGCCAGCAGCTTCCATCAGGGGGATCATGGCTACACCTTC. Its protein product is CASSFHQGDHGYTF.

This sequence joins TRBV19 and TRBJ1-6; 7 nucleotides align to TRBD1. Germline-derived CDR1 and CDR2 are LNHDA and SQIVND (reference sequence). V lost 6 bases and J lost 7; bases outside the gene matches: 6. The CDR3 runs 14 residues. The CDR3 nucleotides are TGTGCCAGTAGCGACGGGACAGCCAATTCACCCCTCCACTTT. This sequence encodes CASSDGTANSPLHF.

The J gene is TRBJ2-3, the V gene TRBV10-1, with 8 bases identical to TRBD2. Germline CDR1 and CDR2: WNHNN and SYGVQD (reference sequence). Unmatched junction bases numbered 5, after V lost 0 bases and J lost 6 bases. The CDR3 loop spans 15 amino acids. The CDR3 region is CASSESSGARDTQYF. The CDR3 coding sequence is TGCGCCAGCAGTGAGTCTAGCGGGGCTCGGGATACGCAGTATTTT.

The chain recombines TRBV7-8 with TRBJ1-1, with D unclear. The V end lost 1 base, the J end lost 4 bases, and 13 bases lay between the germline ends. This CDR3 is 15 amino acids long. Germline V gene lookup returns CDR1 SGHVS and CDR2 FQNEAQ. The CDR3 here is CASSLERGGSTEAFF. The CDR3 coding sequence is TGTGCCAGCAGCTTAGAGCGCGGTGGGAGCACTGAAGCTTTCTTT. The full variable domain, completed using reference TRBV7-8 and TRBJ1-1, is GAGVSQSPRYKVAKRGQDVALRCDPISGHVSLFWYQQALGQGPEFLTYFQNEAQLDKSGLPSDRFFAERPEGSVSTLKIQRTQQEDSAVYLCASSLERGGSTEAFFGQGTRLTVV.

The chain joins TRBV7-9 to TRBJ1-1; TRBD1 might be the D (5 bases). V was clipped by 7 bases and J by 0 bases, with 12 bases between them. CDR1 SEHNR and CDR2 FQNEAQ come from the germline V gene (reference sequence). The CDR3 has 14 amino acids. CDR3 bases: TGTGCCAGCAACCAGGGTGGGGTGAACACTGAAGCTTTCTTT. This gives the protein CASNQGGVNTEAFF.

For the CDR3, the DNA is TGTGCCAGCAGTTTTACGCAGGCGTATGGCTACACCTTC. Translation gives CASSFTQAYGYTF. The J gene is TRBJ1-2, the V gene TRBV27; D is unresolved. V was shortened by 3 bases and J by 5 bases, with 10 bases between the two germline ends. Germline CDR1 is MNHEY and CDR2 is SMNVEV (reference sequence). The CDR3 totals 13 residues.

This clone was counted between two and nine times. V is TRBV7-2 and J is TRBJ2-3, with TRBD2 as a possible D gene (6 bases). This CDR3 has 14 amino acids. With 2 bases removed from V and 5 bases from J, the gap between germline ends came to 11 bases. CDR1 and CDR2 from the germline V gene are SGHTA and FQGNSA. The CDR3, as DNA: TGTGCCAGCAGCTTACAAACTAGCTTAGATACGCAGTATTTT. It yields the protein CASSLQTSLDTQYF.

CDR3 nucleotides: TGTGCCAGCAGTCCCACAGGGAGCCCAACAGGGTTAGGTACGCAGTATTTT. Amino acids: CASSPTGSPTGLGTQYF. The chain links TRBV27 to TRBJ2-3; TRBD1 might be the D (6 bases). The ends were cut back, 5 bases at V and 8 bases at J, with 26 bases in the middle. This CDR3 region has 17 residues. Germline-derived CDR1 and CDR2 are MNHEY and SMNVEV (reference sequence).

The V call is TRBV5-1, the J call TRBJ2-2; possibly TRBD2 for D (5 bases). Germline CDR1 is SGHRS and CDR2 is YFSETQ. The CDR3 extends over 14 amino acids. Trimming stripped 2 bases from V and 8 bases from J, with 13 bases between. CDR3 in amino acids: CASSLIGRGGELFF. For the CDR3, the DNA is TGCGCCAGCAGCTTAATTGGCCGGGGAGGGGAGCTGTTTTTT.

This clone is a singleton in its sample. The chain uses TRBV7-9 and TRBJ2-6, with D maybe TRBD1 (6 bases). The V end lost 1 base, the J end lost 1 base, and 11 bases lay between the germline ends. This CDR3 has 17 residues. Germline V CDR1 and CDR2: SEHNR, FQNEAQ (reference sequence). CDR3 bases: TGTGCCAGCAGCTTAGACAGGGCTGGATCTGGGGCCAACGTCCTGACTTTC. This sequence encodes CASSLDRAGSGANVLTF.